This T cell receptor beta chain is drawn from a study of T cell responses to AZD1222 COVID-19 vaccine. Data came from immunoSEQ multiplex PCR; TCRdb stores just in-frame clones and leaves some out. Seen here are about 180,000 clones, about nine tenths observed once, and the top ten hold approximately 4.2%. With 2 bases removed from V and 4 bases from J, the gap between germline ends came to 11 bases. The length of the CDR3 is 14 residues. Germline CDR1 reads SEHNR; CDR2 reads FQNEAQ (reference sequence). With regard to this clone: Its antigen is unknown.

Findings of the study overall: The peak T cell response came first, and repertoires were sampled only after it. Nearly half of spike-specific TCRs reportedly go after variant regions that carry no mutations. White British people made up most donors, females outnumbered males, and clonal diversity was possibly underestimated.

The sequence derives from an adult who received the MenACWY meningococcal vaccine as a control. The specimen was peripheral blood, collected 28 days after the second dose of the MenACWY control vaccine. The chain joins TRBV7-9 to TRBJ1-2, with D maybe TRBD1 (6 bases). For the CDR3, the DNA is TGTGCCAGCAGCTTAACAGGGATGCGCTATGGCTACACCTTC. This codes for CASSLTGMRYGYTF. Full variable domain (rest looked up from reference TRBV7-9 and TRBJ1-2): DTGVSQNPRHKITKRGQNVTFRCDPISEHNRLYWYRQTLGQGPEFLTYFQNEAQLEKSRLLSDRFSAERPKGSFSTLEIQRTEQGDSAMYLCASSLTGMRYGYTFGSGTRLTVV.